Listed below are T cell receptor beta chains from one sample, sequenced in a study of pediatric ulcerative colitis. Generated by immunoSEQ multiplex PCR, the TCRdb table keeps only in-frame clones and is missing some. The sample has 30,000 or so clones; 80% to 90% are singletons. The sample taken for sequencing was gut tissue. Receptors were obtained from a boy between 10 and 17 years old with mild ulcerative colitis. The CDR3 runs from the conserved cysteine through the conserved F or W. A D gene is named only where the DNA matches it firmly. Part of the rows lack a size; the others show once, few, many or a class for expanded clones.

j_call | d_call | v_call | clone_size | cdr3_nt | cdr3_aa
TRBJ1-2 | - | TRBV10-3 | - | TGTGCCATCAGTTTATTTAACTATGGCTACACCTTC | CAISLFNYGYTF
TRBJ2-5 | TRBD2 | TRBV10-3 | - | TGTGCCATCAGTGAGCGGCGGGGGGGCCGGCAAGAGACCCAGTACTTC | CAISERRGGRQETQYF
TRBJ1-2 | TRBD1 | TRBV10-2 | - | TGCGCCAGCAGTGAGTGGACAGGTAACGCCAGAATCTACACCTTC | CASSEWTGNARIYTF
TRBJ2-2 | - | TRBV4-1 | - | TGCGCCAGCAGCCAAGATCGAGGACTGACCGGGGAGCTGTTTTTT | CASSQDRGLTGELFF
TRBJ1-6 | - | TRBV9 | - | TGTGCCAGCAGCGCTTGGGGGCAGCAAAATTCACCCCTCCACTTT | CASSAWGQQNSPLHF
TRBJ2-1 | TRBD1 | TRBV2 | - | TGTGCCAGCATCCGGGACAGGAGATTCTCTGAGCAGTTCTTC | CASIRDRRFSEQFF
TRBJ1-1 | - | TRBV10-3 | - | TGTGCCATCCGGGGAAAGGACACTGAAGCTTTCTTT | CAIRGKDTEAFF
TRBJ2-1 | - | TRBV5-1 | - | TGCGCCAGCAGCACCGGGAGATATGAGCAGTTCTTC | CASSTGRYEQFF
TRBJ2-7 | - | TRBV5-5 | - | TGTGCCAGCAGCCCGGGACTTCCCTACGAGCAGTACTTC | CASSPGLPYEQYF
TRBJ1-2 | TRBD1 | TRBV18 | once | TGTGCCAGCTCACCCGGGACAGGGGTATTTAACTATGGCTACACCTTC | CASSPGTGVFNYGYTF
TRBJ2-5 | TRBD1 | TRBV5-4 | - | TGTGCCAGCAGCTTAGGGGGACAGGGACCTCAAGAGACCCAGTACTTC | CASSLGGQGPQETQYF
TRBJ2-2 | TRBD2 | TRBV30 | - | TGTGCCTCGAGGACTAGCGGGGGGTTTCGATCGAACACCGGGGAGCTGTTTTTT | CASRTSGGFRSNTGELFF
TRBJ2-3 | - | TRBV5-1 | - | TGCGCCAGCAGCTTATCCACGGTCACAAGCACAGATACGCAGTATTTT | CASSLSTVTSTDTQYF
TRBJ1-6 | TRBD1 | TRBV19 | - | TGTGCCAGTAGTTCCAGACAGGGCCTAAATTCACCCCTCCACTTT | CASSSRQGLNSPLHF
TRBJ1-2 | - | TRBV27 | - | TGTGCCAGCAGCCTTTACGGGGATTCTAACTATGGCTACACCTTC | CASSLYGDSNYGYTF
TRBJ1-2 | - | TRBV11-3 | - | TGTGCCAGCAGCCCCCCCCTAGGCTACTATGGCTACACCTTC | CASSPPLGYYGYTF
TRBJ2-3 | - | TRBV5-6 | - | TGTGCCAGCAGCCGCGTTTGGGGGCCCACAGATACGCAGTATTTT | CASSRVWGPTDTQYF
TRBJ1-2 | TRBD1 | TRBV30 | - | TGTGCCTGGAGTGGGGGACAGGGACCCACCGGTAACTATGGCTACACCTTC | CAWSGGQGPTGNYGYTF
TRBJ2-1 | - | TRBV19 | - | TGTGCCAGTAGTATGCGGGGGCGATGGGGGAATGAGCAGTTCTTC | CASSMRGRWGNEQFF
TRBJ1-4 | - | TRBV5-1 | - | TGCGCCAGCAGCTTGACAGGGAATGGTGAAAAACTGTTTTTT | CASSLTGNGEKLFF
TRBJ1-4 | - | TRBV29-1 | - | TGCAGCGTTGAGGTGGGGACTAATGAAAAACTGTTTTTT | CSVEVGTNEKLFF
TRBJ2-1 | - | TRBV4-1 | - | TGCGCCAGCAGCCAACTACAGGCCACGGCAGTTCCTCTATACAATGAGCAGTTCTTC | CASSQLQATAVPLYNEQFF
TRBJ2-2 | - | TRBV14 | - | TGTGCCAGCAGCCAAATTTGGACCGGGGAGCTGTTTTTT | CASSQIWTGELFF
TRBJ1-6 | - | TRBV5-1 | - | TGCGCCAGCAGCCCCGGACCTGGGGCCGGCATCGGACAGTGGTGGTTACCCCTCCACTTT | CASSPGPGAGIGQWWLPLHF
TRBJ1-2 | - | TRBV5-6 | few | TGTGCCAGCAGCCGAAGTAACTATGGCTACACCTTC | CASSRSNYGYTF
TRBJ1-5 | TRBD1 | TRBV7-2 | few | TGTGCCAGCAGCTGGACAGGGGACAATCAGCCCCAGCATTTT | CASSWTGDNQPQHF
TRBJ1-1 | - | TRBV5-1 | once | TGCGCCAGCAGAGAGGTCATTGACACTGAAGCTTTCTTT | CASREVIDTEAFF
TRBJ2-7 | TRBD2 | TRBV18 | - | TGTGCCAGCTCGGGGACTAGCGGGGGTACGCGGTCCTACGAGCAGTACTTC | CASSGTSGGTRSYEQYF
TRBJ2-7 | TRBD1 | TRBV15 | - | TGTGCCACCAGCAGAGAGGCAGGGGGCGTGTACGAGCAGTACTTC | CATSREAGGVYEQYF
TRBJ1-3 | - | TRBV2 | - | TGTGCCAGCAGTGAACAGACGGGCCCTGGAAACACCATATATTTT | CASSEQTGPGNTIYF
TRBJ1-1 | TRBD1 | TRBV7-2 | few | TGTGCCAGCAGCCTTAGGGACAGGGGGCGCCCTGAAGCTTTCTTT | CASSLRDRGRPEAFF
TRBJ2-1 | - | TRBV5-1 | - | TGCGCCAGCAGCTTGGTGGAGGGTCCGAAGACACTATACAATGAGCAGTTCTTC | CASSLVEGPKTLYNEQFF
TRBJ1-2 | - | TRBV7-6 | - | TGTGCCAGCAGCGGGACGGGAAGAGATGGCTACACCTTC | CASSGTGRDGYTF
TRBJ1-1 | - | TRBV6-1 | - | TGTGCCAGCACCTCATCAGGGGCTGGAAACACTGAAGCTTTCTTT | CASTSSGAGNTEAFF
TRBJ2-2 | - | TRBV6-5 | - | TGTGCCAGCAGTTATGCGTCGGGGTTCGCGGGCGGGGAGCTGTTTTTT | CASSYASGFAGGELFF
TRBJ1-2 | - | TRBV30 | once | TGTGCCTTGTCAGGGGCGGGTAACTATGGCTACACCTTC | CALSGAGNYGYTF
TRBJ1-2 | TRBD1 | TRBV5-6 | - | TGTGCCAGCTTTTGGACAGGGAACTATGGCTACACCTTC | CASFWTGNYGYTF
TRBJ2-7 | - | TRBV27 | - | TGTGCCAGCAGTTTACTGGTTCGATACGAGCAGTACTTC | CASSLLVRYEQYF
TRBJ1-5 | - | TRBV5-4 | - | TGTGCCAGCAGCTTGGCCCCGGGAGATCAGCCCCAGCATTTT | CASSLAPGDQPQHF
TRBJ2-5 | - | TRBV5-1 | - | TGCGCCAGCAGCTTAGGGACGTCCGGGGAGACCCAGTACTTC | CASSLGTSGETQYF
TRBJ1-2 | - | TRBV5-1 | - | TGCGCCAGCAGCTTGTTTGCGGAAACGACCTATGGCTACACCTTC | CASSLFAETTYGYTF
TRBJ2-7 | TRBD1 | TRBV4-1 | - | TGCGCCAGCAGCCTAACGAATCCCGGGACAGGGGGCGACGAGCAGTACTTC | CASSLTNPGTGGDEQYF
TRBJ2-1 | - | TRBV25-1 | - | TGTGCCAGCAGTGACCAGGGGAGCCCCTATAATGAGCAGTTCTTC | CASSDQGSPYNEQFF
TRBJ1-2 | TRBD1 | TRBV5-8 | - | TGTGCCAGCAGCCGAGTAGACAGGGCCTATGGCTACACCTTC | CASSRVDRAYGYTF
TRBJ2-1 | TRBD2 | TRBV30 | - | TGTGCCCTAGGTAGCGGGGGGGCGTTTGGTGAGCAGTTCTTC | CALGSGGAFGEQFF